Here is one T cell receptor beta chain with its context. Its antigen is currently unknown. The data belong to a study of OX40 agonist ivuxolimab in advanced cancers. Study observations and caveats: On average, CD8+ T cells had more expanded clones than CD4+. There was clonal expansion of CD4+ and CD8+ blood T cells by week 6 at 0.1 to 3.0 mg/kg.

Profiled with immunoSEQ multiplex PCR; TCRdb holds only in-frame clones, not every one. This table has tens of thousands of clones, about 87% appearing once. The CDR3 loop spans 12 amino acids. Germline V gene lookup returns CDR1 LNHDA and CDR2 SQIVND (reference sequence). V lost 2 bases, J lost 1 base, and 2 bases lay in between. Blood specimens came from baseline, cycle 4 day 1, and cycle 7 day 1. Sequencing was performed on CD4+ or CD8+ T cells sorted from blood, taken in a trial of the OX40 agonist ivuxolimab. The chain links TRBV19 to TRBJ1-2; D is unresolved. This TCR derives from an adult with an advanced solid tumor such as melanoma, head and neck, liver or kidney cancer. The CDR3 here is CASSINNYGYTF. In nucleotides, the CDR3 is TGTGCCAGTAGTATAAATAACTATGGCTACACCTTC.